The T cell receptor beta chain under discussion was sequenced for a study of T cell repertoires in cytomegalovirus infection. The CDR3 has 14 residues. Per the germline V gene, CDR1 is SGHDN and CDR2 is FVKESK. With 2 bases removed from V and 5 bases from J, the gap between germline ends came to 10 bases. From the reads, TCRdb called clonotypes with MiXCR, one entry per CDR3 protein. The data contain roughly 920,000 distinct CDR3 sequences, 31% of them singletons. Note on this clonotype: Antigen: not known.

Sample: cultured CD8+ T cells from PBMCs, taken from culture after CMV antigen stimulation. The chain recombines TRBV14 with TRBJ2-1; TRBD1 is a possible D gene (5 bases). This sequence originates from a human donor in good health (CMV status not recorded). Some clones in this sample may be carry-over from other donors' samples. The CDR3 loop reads CASSQWGRDNEQFF. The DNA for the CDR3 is TGTGCCAGCAGCCAATGGGGCAGGGACAATGAGCAGTTCTTC.